The 4 T cell receptor beta chains given below trace back to one sample, sequenced in a study of T cells in Graves' hyperthyroidism and ophthalmopathy. Amplification of TCR beta CDR3 regions was performed using RNA transcripts as template. HTBI primers were the set used in a first-round RT-PCR of the TCR CDR3. TCRdb re-derived calls from the multiplex PCR reads in MiXCR, one entry per CDR3 protein. The repertoire includes 300,000 to 350,000 distinct CDR3 sequences, over 15% of them detected once, and about 49% sits in the top ten. The specimen was blood. These receptors were obtained from a woman between 50 and 59 years old with Graves' hyperthyroidism.

Concerning this clonotype: An end of the junction does not agree with germline; a read error may underlie this. The chain links TRBV27 to TRBJ2-5; D unresolved. Germline V CDR1 and CDR2: MNHEY, SMNVEV (reference sequence). The CDR3 runs 13 residues. The CDR3 sequence: CASSLSIQETRYF. DNA of the CDR3: TGTGCCAGCAGTTTGTCCATCCAAGAGACCCGGTACTTC.

This clonotype was counted a few times. The chain links TRBV20-1 to TRBJ2-7, with a tentative D call TRBD2 (5 bases). With 0 bases removed from V and 3 bases from J, the gap between germline ends came to 12 bases. The CDR3 extends over 14 amino acids. CDR1 is DFQATT, CDR2 SNEGSKA, per germline (reference sequence). Written as DNA, the CDR3 is TGCAGTGCTAGAGACGGTAACCGGGACTACGAGCAGTACTTC. It translates to CSARDGNRDYEQYF.

There are many counts of this clonotype. The chain links TRBV5-1 to TRBJ1-1, with D perhaps TRBD1 (5 bases). In germline, CDR1 is SGHRS, CDR2 YFSETQ. V lost 0 bases, J lost 11 bases, and 11 bases lay in between. This CDR3 comprises 12 residues. This chain's CDR3 is CASSLGGQRAFF. CDR3 nucleotides: TGCGCCAGCAGCTTGGGGGGCCAGCGCGCTTTCTTT.

This clonotype occurred a few times. V usage is TRBV11-1 and J usage is TRBJ2-7; 8 bases match TRBD1. This CDR3 spans 15 amino acids. Per the germline V gene, CDR1 is SGHAT and CDR2 is FQDESV (reference sequence). V gave up 5 bases and J gave up 3 bases; unmatched junction bases: 9. The CDR3 DNA follows: TGTGCCAGCAGCACCGGAGGGACAGGAGACTACGAGCAGTACTTC. It is translated as CASSTGGTGDYEQYF.